This entry features one TCR beta chain sequence. These data originate in a study of radiotherapy plus CTLA-4 blockade in lung cancer. Study context: Disease control reached 30% to 35%, with objective responses in 15% to 20%.

Trimming left V 2 bases short and J 3 bases short, with 13 bases between. The CDR3 spans 15 residues. The V gene's germline CDR1 is SGHTA and CDR2 FQGNSA. Assay: immunoSEQ multiplex PCR; the TCRdb copy retains only in-frame clones and omits some. Found here are 30,000 or so clones, 60% to 80% of them singletons; the top ten hold roughly 4.3%. The clonotype comes from a human donor with non-small cell lung cancer whose response to radiotherapy plus ipilimumab could not be evaluated. This sequence joins TRBV7-2 and TRBJ1-1, with a tentative D call TRBD1 (6 bases). The starting material was peripheral blood, obtained from a patient treated with radiotherapy plus ipilimumab. CDR3 in DNA: TGTGCCAGCAGCTTAAGTTGGGGGCTGGACACTGAAGCTTTCTTT. This gives the protein CASSLSWGLDTEAFF.